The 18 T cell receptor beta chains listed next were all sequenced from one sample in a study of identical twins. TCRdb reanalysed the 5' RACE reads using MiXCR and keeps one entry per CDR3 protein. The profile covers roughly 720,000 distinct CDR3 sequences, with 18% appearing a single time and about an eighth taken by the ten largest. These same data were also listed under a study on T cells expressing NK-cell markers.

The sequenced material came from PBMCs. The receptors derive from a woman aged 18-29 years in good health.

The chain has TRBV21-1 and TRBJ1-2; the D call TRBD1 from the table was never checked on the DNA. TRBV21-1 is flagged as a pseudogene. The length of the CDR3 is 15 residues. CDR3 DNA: TGTGCCAGCAGCGGACGTGGACGGGACCCGGATGGCTACACCTTC. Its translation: CASSGRGRDPDGYTF.

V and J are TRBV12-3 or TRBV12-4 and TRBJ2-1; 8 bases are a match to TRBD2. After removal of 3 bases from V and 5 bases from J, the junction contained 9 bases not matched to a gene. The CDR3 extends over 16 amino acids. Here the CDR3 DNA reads TGTGCCAGCAGTTTGGGAGCGGGAGATCGGCACAATGAGCAGTTCTTC. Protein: CASSLGAGDRHNEQFF.

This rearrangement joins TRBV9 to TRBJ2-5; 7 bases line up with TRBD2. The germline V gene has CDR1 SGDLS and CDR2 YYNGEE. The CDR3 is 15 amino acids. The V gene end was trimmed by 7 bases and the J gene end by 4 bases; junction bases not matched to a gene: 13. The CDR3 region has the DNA TGTGCCAGCCCCTCTGCGGGAGAGTATGGAGAGACCCAGTACTTC. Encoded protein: CASPSAGEYGETQYF.

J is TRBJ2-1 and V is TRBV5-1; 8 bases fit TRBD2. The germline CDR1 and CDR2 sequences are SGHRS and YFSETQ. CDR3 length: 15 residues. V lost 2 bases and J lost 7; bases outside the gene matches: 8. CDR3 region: CASSFPRLAPNEQFF. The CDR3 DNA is TGCGCCAGCAGCTTTCCCAGACTAGCGCCAAATGAGCAGTTCTTC.

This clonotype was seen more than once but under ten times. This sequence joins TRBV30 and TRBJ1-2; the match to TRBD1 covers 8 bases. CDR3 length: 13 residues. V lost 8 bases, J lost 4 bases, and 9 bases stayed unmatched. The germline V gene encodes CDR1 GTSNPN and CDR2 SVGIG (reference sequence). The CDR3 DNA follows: TGTGCCGCCAGGGACAGGCAAAGCTATGGCTACACCTTC. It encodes CAARDRQSYGYTF.

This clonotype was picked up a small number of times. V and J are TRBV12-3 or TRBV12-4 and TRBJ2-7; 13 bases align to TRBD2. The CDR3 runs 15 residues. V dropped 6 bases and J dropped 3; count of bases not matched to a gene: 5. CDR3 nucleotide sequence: TGTGCCAGCAGACCCGGACTAGCGGGAGACTACGAGCAGTACTTC. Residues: CASRPGLAGDYEQYF.

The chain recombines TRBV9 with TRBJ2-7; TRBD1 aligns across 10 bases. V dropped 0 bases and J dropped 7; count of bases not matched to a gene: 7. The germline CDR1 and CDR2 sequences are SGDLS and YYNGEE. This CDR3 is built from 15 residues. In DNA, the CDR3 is TGTGCCAGCAGCGTAGCAGGGACAGGGGCTAGGGAGCAGTACTTC. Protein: CASSVAGTGAREQYF.

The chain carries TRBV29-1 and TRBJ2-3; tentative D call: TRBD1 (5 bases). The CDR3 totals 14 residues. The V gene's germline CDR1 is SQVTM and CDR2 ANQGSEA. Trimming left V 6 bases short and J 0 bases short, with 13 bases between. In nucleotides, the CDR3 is TGCAGCGTGGTTACAGGTCTCAGCACAGATACGCAGTATTTT. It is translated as CSVVTGLSTDTQYF.

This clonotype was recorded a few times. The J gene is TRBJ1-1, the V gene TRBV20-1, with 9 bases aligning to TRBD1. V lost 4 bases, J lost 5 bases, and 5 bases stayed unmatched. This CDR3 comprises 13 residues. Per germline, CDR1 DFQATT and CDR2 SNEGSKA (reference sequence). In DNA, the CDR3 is TGCAGTGCTACGTACAGGGGGCGGACTGAAGCTTTCTTT. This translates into CSATYRGRTEAFF.

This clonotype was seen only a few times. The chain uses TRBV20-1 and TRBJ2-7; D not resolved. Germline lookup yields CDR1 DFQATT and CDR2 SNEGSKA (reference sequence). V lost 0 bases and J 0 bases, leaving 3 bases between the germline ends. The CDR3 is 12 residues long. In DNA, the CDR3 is TGCAGTGCTAGAGATGGCTCCTACGAGCAGTACTTC. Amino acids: CSARDGSYEQYF.

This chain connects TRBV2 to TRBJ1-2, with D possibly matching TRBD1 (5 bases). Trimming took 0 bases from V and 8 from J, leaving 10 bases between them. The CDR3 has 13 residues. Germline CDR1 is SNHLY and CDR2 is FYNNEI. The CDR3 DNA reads TGTGCCAGCAGTGAAGCGAGGGGATTCGGCTACACCTTC. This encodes CASSEARGFGYTF.

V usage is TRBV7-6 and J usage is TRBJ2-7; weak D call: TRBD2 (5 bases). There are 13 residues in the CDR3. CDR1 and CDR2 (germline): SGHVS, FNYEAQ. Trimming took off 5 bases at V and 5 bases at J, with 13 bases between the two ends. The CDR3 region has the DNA TGTGCCAGCAGCCCTATTGGAGGAGACGAGCAGTACTTC. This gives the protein CASSPIGGDEQYF.

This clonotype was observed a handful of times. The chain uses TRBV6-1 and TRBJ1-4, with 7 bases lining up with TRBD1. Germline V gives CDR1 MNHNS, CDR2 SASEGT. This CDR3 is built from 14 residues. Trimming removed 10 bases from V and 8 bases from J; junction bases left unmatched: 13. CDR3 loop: CAKSNTGTEEKLFF. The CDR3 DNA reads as TGTGCCAAGTCAAACACCGGGACAGAGGAAAAACTGTTTTTT.

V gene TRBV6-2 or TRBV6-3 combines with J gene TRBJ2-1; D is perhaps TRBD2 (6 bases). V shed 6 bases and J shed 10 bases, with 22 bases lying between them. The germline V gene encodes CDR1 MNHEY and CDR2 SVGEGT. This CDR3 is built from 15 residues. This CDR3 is CASRLPGLRTGEQFF. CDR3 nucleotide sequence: TGTGCCAGCAGGCTTCCGGGACTCCGAACGGGAGAGCAGTTCTTC.

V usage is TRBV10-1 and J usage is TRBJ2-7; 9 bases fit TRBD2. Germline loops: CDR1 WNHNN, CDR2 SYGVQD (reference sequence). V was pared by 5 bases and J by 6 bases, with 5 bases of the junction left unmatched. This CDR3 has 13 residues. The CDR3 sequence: CASSYVAGAEQYF. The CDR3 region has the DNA TGCGCCAGCAGTTACGTAGCGGGAGCCGAGCAGTACTTC.

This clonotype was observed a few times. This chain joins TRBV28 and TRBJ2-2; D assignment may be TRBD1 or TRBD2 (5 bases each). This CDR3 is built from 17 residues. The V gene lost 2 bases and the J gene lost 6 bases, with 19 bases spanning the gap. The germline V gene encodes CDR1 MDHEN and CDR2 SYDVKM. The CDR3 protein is CASSLVLPNRGAGELFF. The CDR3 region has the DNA TGTGCCAGCAGTTTAGTCCTGCCGAATAGAGGGGCCGGGGAGCTGTTTTTT.

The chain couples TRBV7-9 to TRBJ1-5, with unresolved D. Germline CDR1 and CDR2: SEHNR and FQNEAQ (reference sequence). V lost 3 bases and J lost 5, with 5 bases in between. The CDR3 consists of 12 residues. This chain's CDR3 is CASSFEYQPQHF. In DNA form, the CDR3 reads TGTGCCAGCAGCTTCGAGTATCAGCCCCAGCATTTT.

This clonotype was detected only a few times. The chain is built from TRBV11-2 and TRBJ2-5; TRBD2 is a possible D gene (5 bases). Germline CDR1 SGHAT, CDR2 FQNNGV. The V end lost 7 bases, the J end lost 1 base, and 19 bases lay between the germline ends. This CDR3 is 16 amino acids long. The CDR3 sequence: CASILPLLGSQETQYF. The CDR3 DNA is TGTGCCAGCATCTTGCCCTTACTGGGGAGCCAAGAGACCCAGTACTTC.